This entry lists 31 T cell receptor beta chains sequenced from one sample in a study of blood T cells in healthy people across ages. It was with a sample-barcoded 5' primer and a J-beta primer mix that a second PCR of roughly 6 to 12 cycles was run. TCRdb independently ran MiXCR on the 5' RACE reads; one entry per CDR3 protein. The repertoire holds over a million distinct CDR3 sequences, about 45% seen once, with just over 4% in the top ten. Sequencing was done on a sample of blood. Every receptor here comes from a woman between 18 and 30 years old in good health.

This clonotype showed up just a few times. The chain employs TRBV7-9 and TRBJ2-1, with 16 bases that match TRBD2. Germline lookup yields CDR1 SEHNR and CDR2 FQNEAQ (reference sequence). V shed 6 bases and J 0 bases; nucleotides not matched to a gene: 8. The CDR3 is 19 amino acids. The CDR3 region has the DNA TGTGCCAGCAGGAAGGGACTAGCGGGAGGGGAAAACTCCTACAATGAGCAGTTCTTC. Translated, it gives CASRKGLAGGENSYNEQFF.

This clonotype was seen a few times. This chain uses TRBV10-3 with TRBJ2-7; 7 nucleotides align to TRBD2. The germline CDR1 and CDR2 sequences are ENHRY and SYGVKD. The CDR3 has 13 amino acids. The trim removed 5 bases at V and 3 bases at J, leaving 4 bases unmatched. CDR3 residues: CAISRSSGYEQYF. In nucleotides, the CDR3 is TGTGCCATCAGTCGCTCTAGCGGCTACGAGCAGTACTTC.

The chain carries TRBV4-2 and TRBJ2-5; D is perhaps TRBD2 (5 bases). Germline V gene lookup returns CDR1 LGHNA and CDR2 YNFKEQ. V was clipped by 4 bases and J by 1 base, with 16 bases between them. The CDR3 spans 16 residues. CDR3 region: CASSRDGPGLQETQYF. The CDR3 region has the DNA TGTGCCAGCAGCCGAGATGGGCCAGGACTCCAAGAGACCCAGTACTTC.

The CDR3 loop is CSVVVAGGRYEQYF. In nucleotides, the CDR3 is TGCAGCGTGGTGGTAGCGGGGGGTCGTTACGAGCAGTACTTC. The rearrangement links TRBV29-1 to TRBJ2-7, with 10 bases lining up with TRBD2. Germline trimming cut 6 bases from V and 4 bases from J; bases unmatched to any gene: 9. CDR3 length: 14 amino acids. CDR1 and CDR2 from the germline V gene are SQVTM and ANQGSEA.

This clonotype was counted between two and nine times. J is TRBJ2-5 and V is TRBV7-9; D perhaps matches TRBD1 (5 bases). The J call may be faulty, since TRBJ2-7 better matches the DNA end. There are 13 residues in the CDR3. The V gene's germline CDR1 is SEHNR and CDR2 FQNEAQ (reference sequence). The DNA of the CDR3 is TGTGCCAGCAGCTTCGTGGGGCAGAACGAGCAGTACTTC. Protein: CASSFVGQNEQYF.

The chain links TRBV6-5 to TRBJ1-2; 10 nucleotides align to TRBD1. The germline CDR1 and CDR2 sequences are MNHEY and SVGAGI. The CDR3 contains 17 residues. V gave up 4 bases and J gave up 4 bases; unmatched junction bases: 12. The CDR3 nucleotides read TGTGCCAGCAGTTGCTCGATCCGCGGGACAGGGGTCTATGGCTACACCTTC. Amino acid sequence: CASSCSIRGTGVYGYTF.

CDR3 region: CASRGLAGEQFF. CDR3 DNA sequence: TGTGCCAGCAGGGGGCTAGCGGGGGAGCAGTTCTTC. V gene TRBV2 combines with J gene TRBJ2-1, with 9 bases matching TRBD2. CDR3 length equals 12 residues. Germline lookup yields CDR1 SNHLY and CDR2 FYNNEI. The V and J ends lost 6 bases and 10 bases, in that order; junction bases with no gene match: 4.

V gene TRBV6-6 combines with J gene TRBJ2-7; 8 nucleotides agree with TRBD1. The CDR3 has 15 residues. V was clipped by 2 bases and J by 5 bases; unmatched bases: 8. The germline gives CDR1 MNHNY, CDR2 SVGAGI (reference sequence). CDR3 sequence: CASSYGRGPVDEQYF. CDR3 nucleotides: TGTGCCAGCAGTTACGGCAGGGGGCCTGTGGACGAGCAGTACTTC.

This rearrangement joins TRBV2 to TRBJ2-1; 9 bases are shared with TRBD2. J lost 8 bases, V lost 6 bases, and 8 bases had no gene match. Looked up from germline, CDR1 is SNHLY and CDR2 is FYNNEI. The CDR3 consists of 14 residues. The CDR3 sequence is CASRTGTSRDEQFF. For the CDR3, the DNA is TGTGCCAGCAGAACCGGGACTAGCCGGGATGAGCAGTTCTTC.

CDR3 region: CASSLVGVPRNEQFF. Written as DNA, the CDR3 is TGTGCCAGCAGCTTAGTGGGAGTACCCCGCAATGAGCAGTTCTTC. This chain uses TRBV7-2 with TRBJ2-1; a possible D gene is TRBD2 (5 bases). Trimming removed 1 base at V and 6 bases at J, with 13 bases between. Germline V lookup: CDR1 SGHTA, CDR2 FQGNSA. There are 15 residues in the CDR3.

The genes are TRBV2 and TRBJ1-2; no firm D call. Looked up from germline, CDR1 is SNHLY and CDR2 is FYNNEI. V was clipped by 3 bases and J by 1 base, with 6 bases between them. CDR3 size: 13 residues. The CDR3 bases are TGTGCCAGCAGTGATAGGAGTAACTATGGCTACACCTTC. Translated, it gives CASSDRSNYGYTF.

This chain uses TRBV3-1 with TRBJ2-1; TRBD1 matches at 7 bases. Per the germline V gene, CDR1 is LGHDT and CDR2 is YNNKEL (reference sequence). The CDR3 totals 15 residues. J gave up 5 bases and V 1 base, and 5 bases lay outside the gene matches. CDR3 sequence: CASSQGQGTHNEQFF. The CDR3 DNA reads TGTGCCAGCAGCCAAGGACAGGGCACCCACAATGAGCAGTTCTTC.

This clonotype showed up just a few times. The V gene is TRBV25-1, the J gene TRBJ2-1; TRBD2 matches at 12 bases. The CDR3 consists of 20 residues. Germline V gene lookup returns CDR1 MGHDK and CDR2 SYGVNS. J gave up 6 bases and V 4 bases, and 19 bases lay outside the gene matches. CDR3 residues: CASSVMGRTSGVSGGNEQFF. CDR3 sequence (DNA): TGTGCCAGCAGTGTTATGGGTCGGACTAGCGGGGTAAGCGGGGGCAATGAGCAGTTCTTC. Using reference TRBV25-1 and TRBJ2-1 for the parts outside the CDR3, the full variable domain is EADIYQTPRYLVIGTGKKITLECSQTMGHDKMYWYQQDPGMELHLIHYSYGVNSTEKGDLSSESTVSRIRTEHFPLTLESARPSHTSQYLCASSVMGRTSGVSGGNEQFFGPGTRLTVL.

The table lists this clonotype with a few counts. This chain links TRBV29-1 with TRBJ1-1; D remains ambiguous. The CDR3 has 11 amino acids. Trimming removed 3 bases from V and 3 bases from J, with 5 bases in between. Germline V gene sequence: CDR1 SQVTM, CDR2 ANQGSEA. CDR3 amino acids: CSVERYTEAFF. CDR3 bases: TGCAGCGTTGAGCGGTACACTGAAGCTTTCTTT.

The V and J genes are TRBV15 and TRBJ1-5, with 10 bases matching TRBD1. This CDR3 region has 15 residues. J gave up 4 bases and V 5 bases, and 5 bases lay outside the gene matches. Per the germline V gene, CDR1 is LNHNV and CDR2 is YYDKDF (reference sequence). The CDR3: CATSGRTGGNQPQHF. In DNA, the CDR3 is TGTGCCACCAGCGGGCGGACAGGGGGAAATCAGCCCCAGCATTTT.

This sequence joins TRBV20-1 and TRBJ2-2, with 10 bases lining up with TRBD2. The CDR3 runs to 17 residues. Trimming at V came to 0 bases and at J to 2 bases, leaving 6 bases not matched to a gene. Germline V gene data show CDR1 as DFQATT and CDR2 as SNEGSKA (reference sequence). The CDR3 coding sequence is TGCAGTGCTAGAGATCCAGGACTAGCGGTAAACACCGGGGAGCTGTTTTTT. This translates into CSARDPGLAVNTGELFF.

Details on this clonotype: Since a much larger clone is just one base distant, this may be a read error. This rearrangement joins TRBV3-1 to TRBJ2-4; D is uncertain. CDR1 and CDR2 from the germline V gene are LGHDT and YNNKEL (reference sequence). This CDR3 spans 13 amino acids. In DNA, the CDR3 is TGTGCCAGCAGCCACAGACAATCCTACGAGCAGTCCTTC. Protein product: CASSHRQSYEQSF.

The chain employs TRBV9 and TRBJ2-7; TRBD1 matches at 7 bases. Germline lookup yields CDR1 SGDLS and CDR2 YYNGEE. Trimming removed 5 bases from V and 2 bases from J; junction bases left unmatched: 7. The CDR3 contains 14 residues. The CDR3 sequence is CASSERQGPYEQYF. The CDR3 coding sequence is TGTGCCAGCAGTGAACGACAGGGTCCCTACGAGCAGTACTTC.

The rearrangement links TRBV7-2 to TRBJ2-7, with TRBD2 matching over 7 bases. The CDR3 runs to 14 residues. With 5 bases clipped from V and 3 bases from J, the junction kept 7 bases outside the gene matches. Germline lookup yields CDR1 SGHTA and CDR2 FQGNSA. CDR3 amino acids: CASSVASGDYEQYF. The CDR3 DNA reads as TGTGCCAGCAGCGTTGCTAGCGGCGACTACGAGCAGTACTTC.

V and J are TRBV6-1 and TRBJ1-2; maybe TRBD1 (5 bases). The germline V gene has CDR1 MNHNS and CDR2 SASEGT. The CDR3 is made up of 17 amino acids. The V end was cut by 0 bases, the J end by 4 bases, with 18 bases between. CDR3 residues: CASSEALQGRFVYGYTF. The CDR3 region has the DNA TGTGCCAGCAGTGAAGCTTTGCAGGGCCGATTTGTCTATGGCTACACCTTC.

This clonotype was found a few times. The chain employs TRBV4-3 and TRBJ2-3; 8 bases line up with TRBD2. This CDR3 region has 16 residues. J lost 0 bases, V lost 2 bases, and 4 bases had no gene match. Germline V gene data show CDR1 as LGHNA and CDR2 as YSLEER. The CDR3 protein is CASSQSQRGSTDTQYF. The CDR3 nucleotides read TGCGCCAGCAGCCAATCGCAGCGGGGGAGCACAGATACGCAGTATTTT.

The gene calls are TRBV18 and TRBJ2-7; D perhaps matches TRBD1 (7 bases). V was clipped by 7 bases and J by 6 bases, with 10 bases between them. The V gene's germline CDR1 is KGHSH and CDR2 LQKENI. The CDR3 has 11 residues. CDR3 sequence reads: CASYQGGEQYF. The CDR3 region has the DNA TGTGCCAGCTATCAGGGGGGCGAGCAGTACTTC.

The V and J genes are TRBV29-1 and TRBJ2-1; D is perhaps TRBD1 (5 bases). V was clipped by 2 bases and J by 4 bases, with 12 bases between them. This CDR3 has 14 amino acids. CDR1 and CDR2 from the germline V gene are SQVTM and ANQGSEA. The CDR3 DNA reads TGCAGCGTTGAAACGGGCGACAGATACAATGAGCAGTTCTTC. Translating it yields CSVETGDRYNEQFF.

The V call is TRBV29-1, the J call TRBJ2-5, with a tentative D call TRBD2 (7 bases). The ends were cut back, 7 bases at V and 11 bases at J, with 23 bases in the middle. The CDR3 sequence is 13 residues long. Germline loops: CDR1 SQVTM, CDR2 ANQGSEA. In DNA, the CDR3 is TGCAGCGCTAACCCGGGGGGCTACAATGAGCAGTACTTC. Protein product: CSANPGGYNEQYF. Using reference TRBV29-1 and TRBJ2-5 for the parts outside the CDR3, the full variable domain is SAVISQKPSRDICQRGTSLTIQCQVDSQVTMMFWYRQQPGQSLTLIATANQGSEATYESGFVIDKFPISRPNLTFSTLTVSNMSPEDSSIYLCSANPGGYNEQYFGPGTRLLVL.

V gene TRBV20-1 combines with J gene TRBJ2-4; tentative D call: TRBD1 (5 bases). Per the germline V gene, CDR1 is DFQATT and CDR2 is SNEGSKA (reference sequence). This CDR3 comprises 12 residues. The germline V and J ends were trimmed by 4 bases and 6 bases, with 10 bases remaining between them. CDR3 residues: CSAKRGGNIQYF. CDR3 bases: TGCAGTGCTAAAAGGGGTGGAAACATTCAGTACTTC.

The chain links TRBV12-3 or TRBV12-4 to TRBJ2-5; 8 bases agree with TRBD1. V was pared by 5 bases and J by 0 bases, with 5 bases of the junction left unmatched. The CDR3 totals 15 residues. CDR3 sequence: CASSLTGGDQETQYF. CDR3 bases: TGTGCCAGCAGTCTTACAGGGGGTGACCAAGAGACCCAGTACTTC.

The chain joins TRBV14 to TRBJ1-1; D remains ambiguous. CDR3 size: 14 residues. The germline V gene has CDR1 SGHDN and CDR2 FVKESK. V was trimmed by 2 bases and J by 4 bases, leaving 11 bases between them. CDR3 sequence reads: CASSQYGPSTEAFF. The CDR3 region has the DNA TGTGCCAGCAGCCAATACGGGCCGAGCACTGAAGCTTTCTTT.

CDR3 protein: CASSLKGQGVVYGYTF. The CDR3 nucleotides are TGTGCCAGCAGCTTAAAAGGGCAGGGAGTGGTCTATGGCTACACCTTC. The chain uses TRBV7-9 and TRBJ1-2, with D possibly TRBD1 on 5 matching bases. V dropped 2 bases and J dropped 4 bases, with 17 bases sitting between them. Germline V gives CDR1 SEHNR, CDR2 FQNEAQ (reference sequence). The CDR3 is 16 residues long.

The sample holds a few counts of this clonotype. The chain carries TRBV20-1 and TRBJ2-1; TRBD2 aligns across 10 bases. Trimming at V came to 3 bases and at J to 1 base, leaving 6 bases not matched to a gene. This CDR3 is built from 16 residues. The germline V gene encodes CDR1 DFQATT and CDR2 SNEGSKA (reference sequence). The CDR3 region is CSASSGRTLSYNEQFF. The DNA of the CDR3 is TGCAGTGCTAGTAGCGGGAGGACCCTATCCTACAATGAGCAGTTCTTC.

The chain links TRBV7-2 to TRBJ2-5, with D uncertain. The CDR3 has 15 residues. CDR1 is SGHTA, CDR2 FQGNSA, per germline. V was trimmed by 1 base and J by 1 base, leaving 10 bases between them. The CDR3 bases are TGTGCCAGCAGCTTAGGACTTACCTTCCAAGAGACCCAGTACTTC. This codes for CASSLGLTFQETQYF.

The rearrangement links TRBV7-9 to TRBJ1-1, with D possibly being TRBD1 (5 bases). Germline CDR1 reads SEHNR; CDR2 reads FQNEAQ (reference sequence). Between the trimmed V and J ends, which lost 10 bases and 6 bases, there was a span of 9 bases. This CDR3 is built from 10 residues. The CDR3 loop is CATLGAEAFF. DNA for the CDR3: TGTGCCACTCTAGGGGCTGAAGCTTTCTTT.